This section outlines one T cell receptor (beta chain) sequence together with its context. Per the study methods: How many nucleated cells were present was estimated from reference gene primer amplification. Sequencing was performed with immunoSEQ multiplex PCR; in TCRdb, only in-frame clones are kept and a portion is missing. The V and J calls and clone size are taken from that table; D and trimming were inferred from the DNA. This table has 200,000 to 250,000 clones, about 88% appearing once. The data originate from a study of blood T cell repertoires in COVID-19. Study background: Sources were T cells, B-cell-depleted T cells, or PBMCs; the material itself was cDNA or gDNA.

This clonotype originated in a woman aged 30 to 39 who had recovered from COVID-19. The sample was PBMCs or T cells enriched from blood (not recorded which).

CDR3 coding DNA: TGTGCCAGCTCACAGGGGGCCCTGGCGCTCTATGGCTACACCTTC. The encoded protein is CASSQGALALYGYTF. V usage is TRBV6-5 and J usage is TRBJ1-2; 9 bases are shared with TRBD1. The ends lost 8 bases at V and 4 bases at J; junction bases unmatched: 11. The CDR3 contains 15 residues. Germline V lookup: CDR1 MNHEY, CDR2 SVGAGI.